The 8 T cell receptor beta chains listed next were all sequenced from one sample in a study of T cells in Graves' hyperthyroidism and ophthalmopathy. Amplified TCR beta CDR3 regions derived from RNA transcripts. The primer set for the first-round RT-PCR of the TCR CDR3 was HTBI. MiXCR, run by TCRdb on the multiplex PCR reads, gives a single entry per CDR3 protein. The repertoire holds about 580,000 distinct CDR3 sequences, over 11% seen once, with more than 4.5% in the top ten. The sequencing input was blood. These receptors were collected from a woman in her thirties with Graves' hyperthyroidism that later progressed to Graves' ophthalmopathy.

J is TRBJ2-6 and V is TRBV6-1; D may match TRBD1 or TRBD2 (5 bases each). Deletions cut 5 bases from V and 4 bases from J, with 9 bases between. CDR1 is MNHNS and CDR2 is SASEGT in the germline V gene. This CDR3 region has 14 residues. The CDR3 DNA is TGTGCCAGCAGTCAGGGAGTCGGGGCCAACGTCCTGACTTTC. This translates into CASSQGVGANVLTF.

This clonotype was picked up many times. V is TRBV28 and J is TRBJ2-1; D may be TRBD2 (5 bases). The CDR3 has 14 residues. Between the trimmed V and J ends, which lost 7 bases and 1 base, there was a span of 11 bases. The V gene's germline CDR1 is MDHEN and CDR2 SYDVKM. CDR3 sequence reads: CASTRTGSYNEQFF. The DNA of the CDR3 is TGTGCCAGCACCCGGACGGGATCCTACAATGAGCAGTTCTTC.

At least ten counts were recorded for this clonotype. V gene TRBV19 combines with J gene TRBJ1-1; no firm D call. The CDR3 contains 13 residues. Trimming left V 8 bases short and J 1 base short, with 11 bases between. From germline, CDR1 is LNHDA and CDR2 SQIVND (reference sequence). The CDR3 nucleotides are TGTGCCAGTCCAGTGAGGCAGAACACTGAAGCTTTCTTT. It encodes CASPVRQNTEAFF.

In this sample, this clonotype turned up many times. This chain joins TRBV28 and TRBJ2-7; D is possibly TRBD1 (5 bases). Trimming took 5 bases from V and 3 from J, leaving 14 bases between them. The CDR3 covers 14 residues. The germline V gene encodes CDR1 MDHEN and CDR2 SYDVKM. CDR3 sequence reads: CASSPRYDSYEQYF. CDR3 DNA: TGTGCCAGCAGTCCCCGATACGACAGCTACGAGCAGTACTTC.

There are a few counts of this clonotype. This chain connects TRBV18 to TRBJ1-1, with D tentatively TRBD1 (6 bases). CDR3 size: 15 residues. The germline CDR1 and CDR2 sequences are KGHSH and LQKENI. Trimming shortened V by 3 bases and J by 1 base, and 12 bases separated the two germline ends. CDR3 sequence: CASSPPTGSNTEAFF. The CDR3 DNA sequence: TGTGCCAGCTCACCGCCTACAGGGTCGAACACTGAAGCTTTCTTT.

This clonotype was found many times. The chain carries TRBV27 and TRBJ1-2, with 7 bases lining up with TRBD1. The CDR3 spans 16 residues. CDR1 is MNHEY and CDR2 is SMNVEV in the germline V gene (reference sequence). The trim removed 2 bases at V and 0 bases at J, leaving 6 bases unmatched. CDR3 amino acids: CASSLKGGQPNYGYTF. DNA of the CDR3: TGTGCCAGCAGTTTAAAGGGGGGACAGCCTAACTATGGCTACACCTTC.

The rearrangement joins TRBV7-9 to TRBJ2-7, with D possibly matching TRBD1 (5 bases). Germline loops: CDR1 SEHNR, CDR2 FQNEAQ (reference sequence). V dropped 5 bases and J dropped 6 bases, with 17 bases sitting between them. The CDR3 loop spans 14 amino acids. The CDR3 sequence: CASSTQDISVEQYF. DNA of the CDR3: TGTGCCAGCAGCACCCAGGACATCTCCGTCGAGCAGTACTTC.

At least ten counts were recorded for this clonotype. CDR3 loop: CASRGDPGQPYQPQHF. The CDR3 DNA sequence: TGTGCCAGCAGGGGAGATCCGGGACAGCCTTATCAGCCCCAGCATTTT. This chain uses TRBV6-2 or TRBV6-3 with TRBJ1-5, with 7 bases aligning to TRBD1. The CDR3 loop spans 16 amino acids. After removal of 6 bases from V and 5 bases from J, the junction contained 13 bases not matched to a gene. From germline, CDR1 is MNHEY and CDR2 SVGEGT.